What follows describes a single T cell receptor beta chain. Germline loops: CDR1 PRHDT, CDR2 FYEKMQ (reference sequence). The CDR3 spans 14 residues. The trim removed 5 bases at V and 9 bases at J, leaving 7 bases unmatched. These data belong to a study of cytomegalovirus exposure and HLA in healthy donors. This cohort consisted of healthy bone marrow donors. In nominal health when sampled, donors likely had unrecorded immune exposures nonetheless. A multiplex PCR was run with 60 Vbeta primers and 13 Jbeta primers. Original processing notes: In a later analysis, of approximately 81 million unique beta chains, some 10 million appeared in at least two donors. Data came from immunoSEQ multiplex PCR; TCRdb stores just in-frame clones and leaves some out. For V, J and clone size, that table is used; D and trimming come from the DNA. The sample contains about 120,000 clones, 75% of which appear only once.

The receptor comes from a woman under 30 in good health and CMV-seronegative. The sequencing sample was made of PBMCs. This chain connects TRBV13 to TRBJ1-6, with 7 positions matching TRBD1. This CDR3 is CASSPRRGPSPLHF. The CDR3 nucleotides are TGTGCCAGCAGCCCGAGAAGGGGGCCTTCACCCCTCCACTTT.